This T cell receptor beta chain came from a study of shared clonotypes between healthy human individuals. Regarding the study as a whole: Memory subsets generally showed lower estimated richness than naive subsets. What rarefaction showed was incomplete sorted-subset sequencing despite large depth.

Turning to this clone: Antigen: not known.

Germline V CDR1 and CDR2: SGDLS, YYNGEE. V lost 1 base to trimming and J lost 3 bases; unmatched junction nucleotides: 9. The CDR3 runs to 16 residues. Produced via immunoSEQ multiplex PCR; TCRdb's table is partial and in-frame only. The profile covers a few million clones, with over 90% appearing a single time and 0.35% to 0.45% taken by the ten largest. V and J are TRBV9 and TRBJ2-7; TRBD1 agrees at 8 bases. The source is a man in his late teens or twenties in good health. Some clones in this sample may be carry-over from other donors' samples. The sequenced sample consisted of naive CD4+ T cells from PBMCs. Documented subset: CD45RA+ positively selected. CDR3 in DNA: TGTGCCAGCAGCGTAAGAGGACAGGGTAGTATCTACGAGCAGTACTTC. It specifies CASSVRGQGSIYEQYF.